This T cell receptor beta chain was recovered during a study of shared clonotypes between healthy human individuals. Naive CD8 cells lacked CD45RO, underwent positive selection for CCR7 and left out terminally differentiated effector memory CD45RA+ cells. TCRdb's copy holds only in-frame clones and misses some; the assay was immunoSEQ multiplex PCR. This sample has approximately 2,000,000 clones, with around 95% found just once. General study findings and limits: Clonotypes shared by all four donors outscored non-shared clonotypes in generation probability.

CDR1 is SEHNR and CDR2 is FQNEAQ in the germline V gene (reference sequence). Trimming took off 3 bases at V and 3 bases at J, with 9 bases between the two ends. The CDR3 runs 14 residues. For this clone: Its specificity is not known. Other DNA sequences in the sample encode the same CDR3.

Material for sequencing was naive CD8+ T cells from PBMCs. The receptor was isolated from a man between 18 and 35 years old in good health. Some clones in this sample may be carry-over from other donors' samples. J is TRBJ1-5 and V is TRBV7-9, with D possibly being TRBD1 (5 bases). CDR3 DNA sequence: TGTGCCAGCAGCTTTGGGGGGATCAATCAGCCCCAGCATTTT. The encoded protein is CASSFGGINQPQHF.